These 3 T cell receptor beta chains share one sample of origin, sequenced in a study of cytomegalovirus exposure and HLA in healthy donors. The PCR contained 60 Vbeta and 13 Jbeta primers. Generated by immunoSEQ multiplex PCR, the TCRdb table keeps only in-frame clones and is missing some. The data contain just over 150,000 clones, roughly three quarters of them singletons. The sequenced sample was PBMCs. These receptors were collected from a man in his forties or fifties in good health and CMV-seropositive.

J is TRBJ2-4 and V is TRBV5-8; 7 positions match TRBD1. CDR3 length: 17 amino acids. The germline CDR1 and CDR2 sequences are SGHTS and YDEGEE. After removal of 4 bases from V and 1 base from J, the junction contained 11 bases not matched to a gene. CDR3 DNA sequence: TGTGCCAGCAGCAGCGAGGGGGCAGGGGTGGCCAAAAACATTCAGTACTTC. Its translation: CASSSEGAGVAKNIQYF.

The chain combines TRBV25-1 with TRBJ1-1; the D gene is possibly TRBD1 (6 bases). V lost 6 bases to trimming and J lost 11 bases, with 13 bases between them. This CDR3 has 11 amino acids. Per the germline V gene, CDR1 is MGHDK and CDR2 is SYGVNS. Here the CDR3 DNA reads TGTGCCAGCAGAGCAGGGGTTGTGGCTTTCTTT. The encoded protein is CASRAGVVAFF.

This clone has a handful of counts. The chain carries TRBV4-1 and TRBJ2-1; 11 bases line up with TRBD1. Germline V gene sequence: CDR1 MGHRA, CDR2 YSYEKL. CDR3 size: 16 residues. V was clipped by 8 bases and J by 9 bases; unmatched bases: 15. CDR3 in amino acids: CASANGRWTGGSEQFF. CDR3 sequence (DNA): TGCGCCAGCGCGAATGGCAGGTGGACAGGGGGCTCTGAGCAGTTCTTC.